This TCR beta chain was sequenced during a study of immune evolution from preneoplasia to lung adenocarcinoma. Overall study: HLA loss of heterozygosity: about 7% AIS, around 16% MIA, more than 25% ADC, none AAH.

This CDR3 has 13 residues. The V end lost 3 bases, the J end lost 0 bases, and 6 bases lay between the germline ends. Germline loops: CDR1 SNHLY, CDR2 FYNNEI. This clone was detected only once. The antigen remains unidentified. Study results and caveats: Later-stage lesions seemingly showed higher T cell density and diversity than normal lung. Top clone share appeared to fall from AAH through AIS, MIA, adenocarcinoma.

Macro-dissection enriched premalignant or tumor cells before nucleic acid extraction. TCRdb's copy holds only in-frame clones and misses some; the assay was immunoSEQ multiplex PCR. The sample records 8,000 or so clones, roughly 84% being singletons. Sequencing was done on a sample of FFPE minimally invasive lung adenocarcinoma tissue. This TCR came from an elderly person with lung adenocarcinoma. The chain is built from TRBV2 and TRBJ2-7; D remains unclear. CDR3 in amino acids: CASSEGSSYEQYF. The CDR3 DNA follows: TGTGCCAGCAGTGAGGGCAGCTCCTACGAGCAGTACTTC.